These T cell receptor beta chains were read from a single sample in a study of OX40 agonist ivuxolimab in advanced cancers. TCRdb keeps only in-frame clones here, not all; method: immunoSEQ multiplex PCR. The table has 65,000 to 90,000 clones, 86% seen once; the top ten hold approximately 0.66%. The material sequenced was CD4+ or CD8+ T cells sorted from blood, taken in a trial of the OX40 agonist ivuxolimab. All receptors come from an adult with an advanced solid tumor such as melanoma, head and neck, liver or kidney cancer. Both conserved end residues are part of each CDR3. The D gene is left open where the match is weak. Clone size is given for some rows only: seen once, a few or many times, or a class if the clone is expanded.

J	size	V	D	CDR3	DNA
TRBJ2-3	.	TRBV5-1	TRBD1	CASSLSGQGPTDTQYF	TGCGCCAGCAGCCTATCCGGACAGGGACCGACAGATACGCAGTATTTT
TRBJ1-2	.	TRBV15	.	CATSRGTDFNGYTF	TGTGCCACCAGCAGAGGTACAGATTTCAATGGCTACACCTTC
TRBJ2-5	.	TRBV7-2	TRBD2	CASSLTSGGAGETQYF	TGTGCCAGCAGCTTAACTAGCGGGGGGGCCGGGGAGACCCAGTACTTC
TRBJ2-7	.	TRBV7-8	.	CASSLGGEYEQYF	TGTGCCAGCAGCTTAGGGGGGGAGTACGAGCAGTACTTC
TRBJ1-4	.	TRBV4-3	TRBD1	CASSQAPGQGMEKLFF	TGCGCCAGCAGCCAAGCACCGGGACAGGGGATGGAAAAACTGTTTTTT
TRBJ1-2	.	TRBV2	TRBD1	CASSRTGGDYGYTF	TGTGCCAGCAGTAGGACAGGGGGTGACTATGGCTACACCTTC
TRBJ2-7	.	TRBV5-5	TRBD2	CASSREPGLAAAEQYF	TGTGCCAGCAGCAGGGAGCCGGGACTAGCGGCCGCGGAGCAGTACTTC
TRBJ1-6	.	TRBV7-3	.	CASSLGRNSPLHF	TGTGCCAGCAGCTTAGGACGCAATTCACCCCTCCACTTT
TRBJ2-1	once	TRBV5-1	.	CASSLTRPGGSYNEQFF	TGCGCCAGCAGCTTAACTAGGCCTGGTGGGTCCTACAATGAGCAGTTCTTC
TRBJ2-1	.	TRBV7-2	.	CASSSRTPNEQFF	TGTGCCAGCAGCTCGAGGACCCCCAATGAGCAGTTCTTC
TRBJ2-3	.	TRBV11-2	.	CASTYQTSLTDTQYF	TGTGCCAGCACCTATCAAACTAGCCTCACAGATACGCAGTATTTT
TRBJ2-7	.	TRBV28	TRBD1	CASTTPTGGQYEQYF	TGTGCCAGCACGACCCCGACAGGGGGCCAGTACGAGCAGTACTTC
TRBJ1-3	.	TRBV7-6	.	CASSPGHLLSGNTIYF	TGTGCCAGCAGCCCGGGACACCTCCTCTCTGGAAACACCATATATTTT
TRBJ1-2	.	TRBV27	TRBD1	CASSPGHRGYGYTF	TGTGCCAGCAGTCCCGGCCACAGGGGCTATGGCTACACCTTC
TRBJ1-6	.	TRBV28	.	CASTSWGGGNSPLHF	TGTGCCAGCACCTCTTGGGGAGGGGGAAATTCACCCCTCCACTTT
TRBJ1-1	.	TRBV18	TRBD1	CASSRTGTGVQNTEAFF	TGTGCCAGCTCACGTACCGGGACAGGGGTCCAAAACACTGAAGCTTTCTTT
TRBJ1-1	.	TRBV11-2	.	CASSFRGENTEAFF	TGTGCCAGCAGCTTTCGAGGGGAGAACACTGAAGCTTTCTTT
TRBJ2-7	.	TRBV6-1	.	CASSEGTGLSYEQYF	TGTGCCAGCAGTGAAGGAACAGGGCTCTCCTACGAGCAGTACTTC
TRBJ2-3	.	TRBV29-1	.	CSVGGGGTDTQYF	TGCAGCGTGGGGGGCGGGGGCACAGATACGCAGTATTTT
TRBJ1-1	.	TRBV19	TRBD1	CASRGTGDSEAFF	TGTGCCAGTAGAGGGACAGGGGATAGTGAAGCTTTCTTT
TRBJ2-3	.	TRBV5-6	.	CASSNERRTSTDTQYF	TGTGCCAGCAGCAATGAGCGGAGAACTAGCACAGATACGCAGTATTTT
TRBJ2-3	.	TRBV28	TRBD1	CASSYPEDRGRTDTQYF	TGTGCCAGCAGTTACCCAGAGGACAGGGGGCGCACAGATACGCAGTATTTT
TRBJ2-3	.	TRBV28	.	CASSPQRASTDTQYF	TGTGCCAGCAGCCCTCAGCGGGCCAGCACAGATACGCAGTATTTT
TRBJ1-2	.	TRBV6-1	.	CASSEQAGHGYTF	TGTGCCAGCAGTGAACAGGCAGGGCATGGCTACACCTTC
TRBJ2-3	.	TRBV18	.	CASSPEGRGRTDTQYF	TGTGCCAGCTCACCAGAGGGGCGGGGTCGGACAGATACGCAGTATTTT
TRBJ2-7	.	TRBV27	TRBD2	CASTLHGREAGPSYEQYF	TGTGCCAGCACCCTACACGGGAGGGAAGCGGGCCCCTCCTACGAGCAGTACTTC
TRBJ2-3	.	TRBV6-4	TRBD2	CASSTLAGGPDTQYF	TGTGCCAGCAGTACACTAGCGGGGGGCCCAGATACGCAGTATTTT
TRBJ1-3	few	TRBV9	TRBD1	CASSGSGGGPGNTIYF	TGTGCCAGCAGCGGATCAGGGGGCGGTCCTGGAAACACCATATATTTT
TRBJ1-6	.	TRBV27	TRBD1	CASSLSWDRSNSPLHF	TGTGCCAGCAGTTTATCATGGGACAGGAGTAATTCACCCCTCCACTTT
TRBJ2-1	.	TRBV28	.	CASIEGGGNRNEQFF	TGTGCCAGCATCGAGGGAGGGGGCAATAGGAATGAGCAGTTCTTC
TRBJ1-6	.	TRBV9	.	CASTQGQNNSPLHF	TGTGCCAGCACTCAGGGGCAGAACAATTCACCCCTCCACTTT
TRBJ2-2	once	TRBV5-4	TRBD2	CASIRGTERGAYTGELFF	TGTGCCAGCATCCGGGGGACGGAGCGGGGGGCGTACACCGGGGAGCTGTTTTTT
TRBJ2-1	.	TRBV15	TRBD1	CATSIPGTGRGNEQFF	TGTGCCACCAGCATCCCCGGGACAGGGAGGGGCAATGAGCAGTTCTTC
TRBJ1-2	.	TRBV7-2	.	CASSPPGGDYGYTF	TGTGCCAGCAGCCCCCCCGGGGGGGACTATGGCTACACCTTC
TRBJ2-7	few	TRBV18	.	CASSSSYEQYF	TGTGCCAGCTCATCCTCCTACGAGCAGTACTTC
TRBJ2-2	few	TRBV19	.	CASSIQGSTGELFF	TGTGCCAGTAGTATCCAAGGGAGTACCGGGGAGCTGTTTTTT
TRBJ1-4	.	TRBV19	.	CASSVRRELFF	TGTGCCAGTAGTGTGCGGAGGGAACTGTTTTTT
TRBJ1-2	.	TRBV6-1	TRBD1	CASSEGGQGGYTF	TGTGCCAGCAGTGAAGGAGGACAGGGAGGCTACACCTTC
TRBJ2-7	.	TRBV11-2	TRBD2	CASSRTSGRANSYEQYF	TGTGCCAGCAGCCGGACTAGCGGGAGGGCCAATTCCTACGAGCAGTACTTC
TRBJ1-3	.	TRBV6-1	.	CASSEGQAGNTRYF	TGTGCCAGCAGTGAAGGGCAGGCTGGAAACACCAGATATTTT
TRBJ2-3	.	TRBV5-4	.	CASSTVTSTDTQYF	TGTGCCAGCAGTACAGTTACTAGCACAGATACGCAGTATTTT
TRBJ2-7	.	TRBV5-4	TRBD1	CASSSGQSSYEQYF	TGTGCCAGCAGCTCGGGACAGAGCTCCTACGAGCAGTACTTC
TRBJ1-4	.	TRBV30	.	CACPTTTNEKLFF	TGTGCCTGCCCGACAACAACTAATGAAAAACTGTTTTTT
TRBJ2-5	once	TRBV7-9	TRBD1	CASSLTGGDLETQYF	TGTGCCAGCAGCTTAACAGGGGGCGATCTAGAGACCCAGTACTTC